Each of the 3 T cell receptor beta chains below was sequenced from the same sample in a study of Graves' ophthalmopathy and Graves' hyperthyroidism. For repertoire sequencing, the TCR beta CDR3 regions were amplified from RNA transcripts. First-round RT-PCR relied on HTBI primers, and a second-round multiplex PCR came next. Via MiXCR, TCRdb re-called the multiplex PCR reads, giving one row per CDR3 protein. The table has 1 million to 1.3 million distinct CDR3 sequences, about 38% seen once. The sequenced sample consisted of peripheral blood or thyroid tissue (not recorded which). The receptors were sampled from an adult man with Graves' hyperthyroidism.

The V gene is TRBV7-7, the J gene TRBJ2-5, with 7 bases identical to TRBD1. The V gene end was trimmed by 8 bases and the J gene end by 1 base; junction bases not matched to a gene: 4. The CDR3 runs to 13 residues. Germline V lookup: CDR1 SSHAT, CDR2 FNYEAQ (reference sequence). CDR3 coding DNA: TGTGCCAGCGCTACAGGGGTCCAAGAGACCCAGTACTTC. The encoded protein is CASATGVQETQYF.

The CDR3 bases are TGCAGCAGTTATGGGTCTGAAGCTTTCTTT. Protein product: CSSYGSEAFF. The chain links TRBV29-1 to TRBJ1-1; D gene uncertain. V lost 8 bases and J 6 bases, leaving 10 bases between the germline ends. The CDR3 contains 10 residues. CDR1 is SQVTM and CDR2 is ANQGSEA in the germline V gene. Full variable domain (outside the CDR3, taken from reference TRBV29-1 and TRBJ1-1): SAVISQKPSRDICQRGTSLTIQCQVDSQVTMMFWYRQQPGQSLTLIATANQGSEATYESGFVIDKFPISRPNLTFSTLTVSNMSPEDSSIYLCSSYGSEAFFGQGTRLTVV.

This clonotype was counted a single time. The chain is built from TRBV11-2 and TRBJ2-7, with D perhaps given as TRBD1 or TRBD2 (8 bases each). The V end lost 5 bases, the J end lost 3 bases, and 20 bases lay between the germline ends. The CDR3 loop spans 16 amino acids. Looked up from germline, CDR1 is SGHAT and CDR2 is FQNNGV. The chain's CDR3 is CASSMSSGGQDYEQYF. For the CDR3, the DNA is TGTGCCAGCAGCATGTCCAGCGGGGGACAGGACTACGAGCAGTACTTC.